Each of the 10 T cell receptor beta chains below was sequenced from the same sample in a study of post-analysis software for immune sequencing data. The study, taken as a whole, reports: Five TRBV segments, including TRBV5-6, TRBV5-1 and TRBV20-1, were more frequent in patients than controls.

These receptors' antigens are unknown. Unique molecular identifiers were carried by the TCR beta cDNA libraries. TCRdb reprocessed the PCR reads with MiXCR, giving one entry per CDR3 protein. Here the sample spans roughly 540,000 distinct CDR3 sequences, under 40% being singletons. The specimen sequenced was blood. The receptors come from a girl younger than 18 with multiple sclerosis.

This clonotype was recorded only once. This chain uses TRBV28 with TRBJ2-5, with D uncertain. V was shortened by 10 bases and J by 2 bases, with 8 bases between the two germline ends. The CDR3 contains 11 residues. Germline lookup yields CDR1 MDHEN and CDR2 SYDVKM. The CDR3 nucleotides read TGTGCCAACCCCGCTCAAGAGACCCAGTACTTC. This gives the protein CANPAQETQYF.

This clonotype was seen more than once but under ten times. The chain uses TRBV3-1 and TRBJ1-2; D ambiguous. Germline-derived CDR1 and CDR2 are LGHDT and YNNKEL (reference sequence). Deletions cut 2 bases from V and 9 bases from J, with 7 bases between. This CDR3 has 11 amino acids. The CDR3 nucleotides are TGTGCCAGCAGCCAATGGCATAGCTACACCTTC. As protein: CASSQWHSYTF.

This clonotype has only a few counts. V and J are TRBV20-1 and TRBJ2-5; the D gene is possibly TRBD2 (6 bases). The V gene's germline CDR1 is DFQATT and CDR2 SNEGSKA (reference sequence). CDR3 length equals 13 residues. The V gene lost 1 base and the J gene lost 7 bases, with 13 bases spanning the gap. The CDR3 bases are TGCAGTGCTAGAGTACTAGGGCGGGGGACCCAGTACTTC. It specifies CSARVLGRGTQYF.

This clonotype occurred a few times. The V call is TRBV7-9, the J call TRBJ2-4; D is undetermined. CDR1 SEHNR and CDR2 FQNEAQ come from the germline V gene (reference sequence). The V end was cut by 1 base, the J end by 0 bases, with 13 bases between. The CDR3 is 17 residues long. The CDR3 spells CASSLEVSVLAKNIQYF. In nucleotides, the CDR3 is TGTGCCAGCAGCTTAGAGGTTTCAGTCCTAGCCAAAAACATTCAGTACTTC. Drawing the rest from reference TRBV7-9 and TRBJ2-4, the complete variable domain is DTGVSQNPRHKITKRGQNVTFRCDPISEHNRLYWYRQTLGQGPEFLTYFQNEAQLEKSRLLSDRFSAERPKGSFSTLEIQRTEQGDSAMYLCASSLEVSVLAKNIQYFGAGTRLSVL.

The table lists this clonotype with a few counts. The rearrangement uses TRBV20-1 and TRBJ1-1, with a possible D match to TRBD1 (6 bases). The germline gives CDR1 DFQATT, CDR2 SNEGSKA (reference sequence). The V and J ends lost 3 bases and 8 bases respectively, with 19 bases between them. The CDR3 totals 14 residues. The CDR3 coding sequence is TGCAGTGCTAGTGATTCCCGGGACAACGCCGAAGCTTTCTTT. As protein: CSASDSRDNAEAFF.

The chain carries TRBV13 and TRBJ1-3, with D possibly matching TRBD1 (5 bases). Germline CDR1 PRHDT, CDR2 FYEKMQ (reference sequence). The CDR3 has 18 amino acids. V lost 1 base and J 0 bases, leaving 16 bases between the germline ends. DNA of the CDR3: TGTGCCAGCAGCTTAGCGGCAGGGACCGTGAGCTCTGGAAACACCATATATTTT. Protein sequence: CASSLAAGTVSSGNTIYF.

This clonotype was counted only a few times. This chain joins TRBV20-1 and TRBJ1-1; the match to TRBD1 covers 9 bases. The CDR3 runs to 16 residues. Germline assignment: CDR1 DFQATT and CDR2 SNEGSKA (reference sequence). The V and J ends lost 5 bases and 5 bases, in that order; junction bases with no gene match: 15. This chain's CDR3 is CSAYTTYRGLGTEAFF. CDR3 nucleotide sequence: TGCAGTGCTTACACCACCTACAGGGGGCTTGGGACTGAAGCTTTCTTT.

Concerning this clonotype itself: A junction boundary mismatches the germline segment, possibly from a read error. The chain employs TRBV7-9 and TRBJ2-7; perhaps TRBD2 as D (5 bases). Germline V gene lookup returns CDR1 SEHNR and CDR2 FQNEAQ (reference sequence). The CDR3 totals 13 residues. The CDR3 loop reads CSSKFGGSYEQYF. For the CDR3, the DNA is TGTTCCAGCAAGTTCGGAGGCTCATACGAGCAGTACTTC.

The sample holds a few counts of this clonotype. The chain has TRBV11-2 and TRBJ2-1, with 10 bases aligning to TRBD1. The junction had 11 bases not matched to a gene; V was cut back by 4 bases and J by 8 bases. The CDR3 spans 16 residues. CDR1 SGHAT and CDR2 FQNNGV come from the germline V gene. As DNA, the CDR3 is TGTGCCAGCAGCTCCTGGGGGACAGGGGACAGCGATGAGCAGTTCTTC. Protein: CASSSWGTGDSDEQFF.

This clonotype was counted only a few times. This chain links TRBV4-1 with TRBJ2-1, with D tentatively TRBD1 or TRBD2 (5 bases each). Looked up from germline, CDR1 is MGHRA and CDR2 is YSYEKL. The CDR3 covers 13 residues. The ends were cut back, 0 bases at V and 8 bases at J, with 8 bases in the middle. CDR3 nucleotides: TGCGCCAGCAGCCAAGATCGGGGCGATGAGCAGTTCTTC. Its protein is CASSQDRGDEQFF.